This is a list of T cell receptor beta chains from one sample in a study of T cells after yellow fever vaccination. TCRdb processed the 5' RACE reads anew with MiXCR; each CDR3 protein has one entry. The table has roughly 340,000 distinct CDR3 sequences, 8.7% seen once; the top ten hold approximately 18%. The material sequenced was PBMCs, taken on the day of the first yellow fever vaccination. Receptors originate from a young man who received the YFV17D yellow fever vaccine. Each CDR3 is given with its conserved first and last residue. The D gene is left open where the match is weak. For some rows the clone size is stated as once, few or many, or as a class when expanded; others skip it.

>TRBV28|TRBD1|TRBJ1-2|few
CASSPGDRANYGYTF
TGTGCCAGCAGTCCCGGGGACAGGGCCAACTATGGCTACACCTTC
>TRBV4-3|TRBD2|TRBJ2-3|.
CASSQDWGGGADTQYF
TGCGCCAGCAGCCAAGACTGGGGCGGGGGGGCGGATACGCAGTATTTT
>TRBV7-2|TRBD2|TRBJ2-1|few
CASSLTSGGGYNEQFF
TGTGCCAGCAGCTTGACTAGCGGGGGGGGCTACAATGAGCAGTTCTTC
>TRBV20-1|.|TRBJ1-1|.
CSASPGSTNTEAFF
TGCAGTGCCTCACCGGGGTCTACGAACACTGAAGCTTTCTTT
>TRBV12-3/TRBV12-4|TRBD1|TRBJ1-5|many
CASSPAYRQGRGQPQHF
TGTGCCAGCAGTCCAGCCTACCGACAGGGACGGGGACAGCCCCAGCATTTT
>TRBV4-2|.|TRBJ1-2|.
CASSQLQTAYGYTF
TGTGCCAGCAGCCAACTTCAGACAGCCTATGGCTACACCTTC
>TRBV20-1|.|TRBJ2-3|many
CSAINRADTQYF
TGCAGTGCTATCAATAGGGCAGATACGCAGTATTTT
>TRBV28|.|TRBJ2-5|few
CASRLAGSETQYF
TGTGCCAGCAGATTAGCTGGTTCTGAGACCCAGTACTTC
>TRBV9|.|TRBJ2-2|few
CASSAQINSNTGELFF
TGTGCCAGCAGCGCTCAGATTAACTCGAACACCGGGGAGCTGTTTTTT
>TRBV4-3|.|TRBJ2-2|.
CASSQDRRRSRTGELFF
TGCGCCAGCAGCCAAGATCGCAGACGCTCCCGGACCGGGGAGCTGTTTTTT
>TRBV5-1|TRBD2|TRBJ2-3|.
CASSTPSGGADTQYF
TGCGCCAGCAGCACCCCTTCCGGGGGGGCCGATACGCAGTATTTT
>TRBV9|TRBD2|TRBJ2-5|.
CASSARAGAFQETQYF
TGTGCCAGCAGCGCCCGAGCGGGGGCTTTCCAAGAGACCCAGTACTTC
>TRBV5-5|TRBD1|TRBJ2-6|few
CASRSPGGVNVLTF
TGTGCCAGCAGGTCTCCAGGGGGTGTCAACGTCCTGACTTTC
>TRBV12-3/TRBV12-4|.|TRBJ1-2|.
CASSLAGGPANYGYTF
TGTGCCAGCAGTTTAGCGGGAGGGCCAGCTAACTATGGCTACACCTTC
>TRBV30|TRBD2|TRBJ2-1|many
CAWSFSGSNEQFF
TGTGCCTGGAGCTTTAGCGGGAGCAATGAGCAGTTCTTC
>TRBV7-2|TRBD2|TRBJ2-3|.
CASSLSLAGGPSTDTQYF
TGTGCCAGCAGCTTGTCGCTAGCGGGGGGGCCTAGCACAGATACGCAGTATTTT
>TRBV7-9|.|TRBJ2-1|.
CASRVDSYNEQFF
TGTGCCAGCAGGGTTGACTCCTACAATGAGCAGTTCTTC
>TRBV18|TRBD1|TRBJ1-1|once
CASSYDRGQAFF
TGTGCCAGCTCATACGACAGGGGACAAGCTTTCTTT
>TRBV20-1|.|TRBJ2-2|few
CSARYERRNTGELFF
TGCAGTGCTAGGTATGAACGACGGAACACCGGGGAGCTGTTTTTT
>TRBV6-5|.|TRBJ1-4|many
CASQPLGATNEKLFF
TGTGCCAGCCAGCCCCTAGGAGCAACTAATGAAAAACTGTTTTTT
>TRBV5-5|TRBD1|TRBJ2-5|.
CASSGLGQLQETQYF
TGTGCCAGCAGCGGTCTGGGACAGCTCCAAGAGACCCAGTACTTC
>TRBV21-1|.|TRBJ1-1|.
CASSNTGKFEVNTEAFF
TGTGCCAGCAGCAACACAGGGAAGTTTGAGGTGAACACTGAAGCTTTCTTT
>TRBV5-6|TRBD2|TRBJ2-1|few
CASSRMLAGVYNEQFF
TGTGCCAGCAGCAGAATGCTAGCGGGGGTCTACAATGAGCAGTTCTTC
>TRBV3-1|TRBD2|TRBJ2-7|few
CASSQYPSSGEQYF
TGTGCCAGCAGCCAATACCCCTCTAGCGGCGAGCAGTACTTC
>TRBV20-1|TRBD1|TRBJ1-6|.
CSAGRDRGGSPLHF
TGCAGTGCTGGCCGGGACAGGGGTGGATCACCCCTCCACTTT
>TRBV6-1|.|TRBJ1-2|few
CASLRNFGVSGYTF
TGTGCCAGCCTACGTAATTTCGGGGTCAGCGGCTACACCTTC
>TRBV9|.|TRBJ2-2|few
CASSVAWSPQLNTGELFF
TGTGCCAGCAGCGTAGCGTGGTCTCCGCAACTGAACACCGGGGAGCTGTTTTTT
>TRBV19|TRBD1|TRBJ1-2|.
CASRYFGTGLNYGYTF
TGTGCCAGTAGATATTTCGGGACAGGCCTTAACTATGGCTACACCTTC
>TRBV9|.|TRBJ2-1|few
CASSDHYLTYNEQFF
TGTGCCAGCAGCGATCACTACCTCACCTACAATGAGCAGTTCTTC
>TRBV11-2|.|TRBJ1-6|.
CASSPPGAGLSYNSPLHF
TGTGCCAGCAGCCCACCAGGGGCAGGGCTCTCCTATAATTCACCCCTCCACTTT
>TRBV7-9|TRBD1|TRBJ1-2|many
CASSLGQGGYTF
TGTGCCAGCAGCTTAGGACAGGGCGGCTACACCTTC
>TRBV11-2|.|TRBJ1-1|.
CASRNSGGSEAFF
TGTGCCAGCAGAAACAGCGGGGGGTCTGAAGCTTTCTTT
>TRBV20-1|TRBD1|TRBJ2-1|few
CSVPTGQGGNEQFF
TGCAGTGTCCCGACGGGACAGGGGGGGAATGAGCAGTTCTTC
>TRBV6-2/TRBV6-3|.|TRBJ2-1|few
CASSYTHEQFF
TGTGCCAGCAGTTATACCCATGAGCAGTTCTTC
>TRBV7-3|.|TRBJ2-2|.
CASSYRQANTGELFF
TGTGCCAGCAGCTATCGACAGGCTAACACCGGGGAGCTGTTTTTT
>TRBV29-1|TRBD1|TRBJ2-5|few
CSDGQGAVGETQYF
TGCAGCGACGGACAGGGGGCGGTGGGGGAGACCCAGTACTTC
>TRBV6-5|.|TRBJ2-7|.
CASSHSSDFYEQYF
TGTGCCAGCAGTCACTCATCCGACTTTTACGAGCAGTACTTC
>TRBV12-3/TRBV12-4|.|TRBJ2-3|few
CASSENTDTQYF
TGTGCCAGCAGTGAGAACACAGATACGCAGTATTTT
>TRBV7-2|.|TRBJ2-2|many
CASSLVSTGIDTGELFF
TGTGCCAGCAGCTTAGTATCAACGGGGATTGACACCGGGGAGCTGTTTTTT
>TRBV6-5|TRBD1|TRBJ1-1|few
CASRLRGRWNMNTEAFF
TGTGCCAGCAGGTTAAGGGGGCGCTGGAACATGAACACTGAAGCTTTCTTT
>TRBV7-9|.|TRBJ1-3|.
CASSRRLGSGNTIYF
TGTGCCAGCAGCAGAAGACTTGGGTCTGGAAACACCATATATTTT
>TRBV9|.|TRBJ2-3|.
CASSVRGARAPDTQYF
TGTGCCAGCAGCGTCCGGGGGGCCCGAGCTCCAGATACGCAGTATTTT
>TRBV29-1|TRBD1|TRBJ2-7|few
CSVELTGGVSYEQYF
TGCAGCGTAGAACTTACAGGGGGAGTCTCCTACGAGCAGTACTTC